This passage covers 18 T cell receptor beta chains from one sample sequenced in a study of OX40 agonist ivuxolimab in advanced cancers. The assay was immunoSEQ multiplex PCR, and TCRdb's table has in-frame clones only and misses some. The sample carries approximately 26,000 clones, about 80% recorded once. The source was CD4+ or CD8+ T cells sorted from blood, collected in a trial of the OX40 agonist ivuxolimab. The source of these receptors is an adult with an advanced solid tumor such as melanoma, head and neck, liver or kidney cancer.

V usage is TRBV4-3 and J usage is TRBJ2-1; D remains ambiguous. V was clipped by 0 bases and J by 1 base, with 10 bases between them. This CDR3 is 16 amino acids long. CDR1 is LGHNA and CDR2 is YSLEER in the germline V gene. The CDR3 reads CASSQDNGRSYNEQFF. CDR3 nucleotides: TGCGCCAGCAGCCAAGACAACGGGCGATCCTACAATGAGCAGTTCTTC.

The chain recombines TRBV27 with TRBJ1-4; D is ambiguous. With 3 bases removed from V and 3 bases from J, the gap between germline ends came to 5 bases. Germline CDR1 and CDR2: MNHEY and SMNVEV (reference sequence). The CDR3 consists of 13 residues. The CDR3 region is CASSLGPNEKLFF. CDR3 in DNA: TGTGCCAGCAGTTTGGGCCCTAATGAAAAACTGTTTTTT.

This chain links TRBV4-3 with TRBJ2-7, with D possibly TRBD2 on 5 matching bases. V lost 2 bases to trimming and J lost 5 bases, with 13 bases between them. The CDR3 runs to 14 residues. Germline V gene sequence: CDR1 LGHNA, CDR2 YSLEER. Here the CDR3 DNA reads TGCGCCAGCAGCCAATTCGGACCGGGGAACGAGCAGTACTTC. Translated, it gives CASSQFGPGNEQYF.

This clone is large (0.1 to 1%) by share. The CDR3 reads CASSHHPTTGASTDTQYF. The CDR3, as DNA: TGTGCCAGCAGCCACCACCCGACAACAGGGGCCTCGACAGATACGCAGTATTTT. This sequence joins TRBV7-9 and TRBJ2-3; the match to TRBD1 covers 7 bases. CDR3 length: 18 residues. Germline V gene sequence: CDR1 SEHNR, CDR2 FQNEAQ (reference sequence). The junction had 17 bases not matched to a gene; V was cut back by 5 bases and J by 3 bases.

This clone was detected once. V is TRBV19 and J is TRBJ2-1; the match to TRBD2 covers 11 bases. Per germline, CDR1 LNHDA and CDR2 SQIVND (reference sequence). This CDR3 region has 19 residues. The J segment lost 0 bases and the V segment lost 3 bases, leaving 10 bases of the junction unmatched. The CDR3 sequence: CASSIGLAGGPSSYNEQFF. The DNA of the CDR3 is TGTGCCAGTAGTATTGGGCTAGCGGGGGGTCCCAGCTCCTACAATGAGCAGTTCTTC.

The chain has TRBV14 and TRBJ1-6, with D tentatively TRBD1 (5 bases). This CDR3 contains 14 residues. Trimming removed 6 bases from V and 4 bases from J, with 10 bases in between. Germline V gives CDR1 SGHDN, CDR2 FVKESK. CDR3 sequence: CASREGRYNSPLHF. In DNA, the CDR3 is TGTGCCAGCAGGGAGGGACGGTATAATTCACCCCTCCACTTT.

The chain couples TRBV5-1 to TRBJ2-3; D gene unclear. The V gene's germline CDR1 is SGHRS and CDR2 YFSETQ. Trimming cost V 4 bases and J 0 bases, with 12 bases left between them. This CDR3 contains 15 residues. The CDR3 here is CASSIEESSTDTQYF. The CDR3 DNA reads as TGCGCCAGCAGCATCGAGGAATCTAGCACAGATACGCAGTATTTT.

This clone was seen a few times. The J gene is TRBJ1-2, the V gene TRBV6-5; D may be TRBD1 (6 bases). V gave up 6 bases and J gave up 1 base, with 6 bases separating them. The V gene's germline CDR1 is MNHEY and CDR2 SVGAGI. The CDR3 consists of 12 residues. The CDR3: CASRDSNYGYTF. CDR3 DNA: TGTGCCAGCAGGGACAGTAACTATGGCTACACCTTC.

V is TRBV7-6 and J is TRBJ1-3; D ambiguous. Looked up from germline, CDR1 is SGHVS and CDR2 is FNYEAQ. This CDR3 spans 16 amino acids. Deletions cut 3 bases from V and 0 bases from J, with 12 bases between. This chain's CDR3 is CASSFYSLDSGNTIYF. In nucleotides, the CDR3 is TGTGCCAGCAGCTTTTACAGTCTGGACTCTGGAAACACCATATATTTT.

The chain carries TRBV5-1 and TRBJ2-5, with D unresolved. Trimming removed 0 bases at V and 2 bases at J, with 17 bases between. Germline V gene sequence: CDR1 SGHRS, CDR2 YFSETQ. This CDR3 region has 17 residues. CDR3: CASSLGGQASLQETQYF. In DNA, the CDR3 is TGCGCCAGCAGCTTGGGTGGCCAGGCATCCCTACAAGAGACCCAGTACTTC.

This chain uses TRBV27 with TRBJ2-1; 12 nucleotides align to TRBD2. CDR1 is MNHEY and CDR2 is SMNVEV in the germline V gene (reference sequence). After removal of 4 bases from V and 6 bases from J, the junction contained 4 bases not matched to a gene. The CDR3 loop spans 15 amino acids. CDR3 region: CASSSLAGGRNEQFF. The CDR3 DNA is TGTGCCAGCAGTTCTCTAGCGGGGGGGCGCAATGAGCAGTTCTTC.

The V and J genes are TRBV4-2 and TRBJ1-2; D remains ambiguous. Germline V gene lookup returns CDR1 LGHNA and CDR2 YNFKEQ. The V end was cut by 9 bases, the J end by 7 bases, with 18 bases between. This CDR3 is built from 13 residues. DNA for the CDR3: TGTGCCAGAAATACACCGGAGGGTTGTGGCTACACCTTC. This translates into CARNTPEGCGYTF.

The chain couples TRBV11-1 to TRBJ2-7; 9 nucleotides match TRBD1. J lost 3 bases, V lost 5 bases, and 8 bases had no gene match. Germline CDR1 and CDR2: SGHAT and FQDESV (reference sequence). CDR3 length: 15 residues. The CDR3 coding sequence is TGTGCCAGCAGCCCGCCGGGACAGGGTTTCTACGAGCAGTACTTC. The encoded protein is CASSPPGQGFYEQYF.

The chain has TRBV4-3 and TRBJ1-2, with unresolved D. Germline CDR1 LGHNA, CDR2 YSLEER. The germline V and J ends were trimmed by 4 bases and 0 bases, with 9 bases remaining between them. This CDR3 is 14 amino acids long. The chain's CDR3 is CASSPRVSNYGYTF. The DNA for the CDR3 is TGCGCCAGCAGCCCTAGGGTCTCTAACTATGGCTACACCTTC.

The genes are TRBV12-5 and TRBJ1-2; 9 bases map to TRBD1. The junction had 11 bases not matched to a gene; V was cut back by 5 bases and J by 4 bases. The CDR3 totals 16 residues. The germline gives CDR1 LGHNT, CDR2 FRNRAP. The CDR3 nucleotides are TGTGCTAGTGGTGCACCTGGACAGGGGCAAGTCTATGGCTACACCTTC. Its translation is CASGAPGQGQVYGYTF.

The rearrangement links TRBV7-9 to TRBJ2-5; 8 nucleotides match TRBD2. This CDR3 is 14 amino acids long. J was trimmed by 4 bases and V by 4 bases; bases with no gene match: 5. The germline V gene has CDR1 SEHNR and CDR2 FQNEAQ (reference sequence). CDR3 in DNA: TGTGCCAGCAGCTCGGGGGGGCTAGGAGAGACCCAGTACTTC. Translating gives CASSSGGLGETQYF.

In its sample, this clone was seen a few times. The chain employs TRBV7-9 and TRBJ1-5, with 7 bases fitting TRBD1. Trimming removed 5 bases from V and 5 bases from J; junction bases left unmatched: 6. This CDR3 is built from 14 residues. Germline CDR1 is SEHNR and CDR2 is FQNEAQ (reference sequence). This chain's CDR3 is CASSPGGGYQPQHF. The CDR3 DNA is TGTGCCAGCAGCCCAGGGGGGGGATATCAGCCCCAGCATTTT.

A single count supports this clone. This chain joins TRBV2 and TRBJ2-7, with a weak D call TRBD2 (6 bases). Trimming pared 4 bases from V and 3 bases from J, leaving 16 bases between. The CDR3 loop spans 15 amino acids. CDR1 is SNHLY and CDR2 is FYNNEI in the germline V gene. CDR3 sequence: CASSAGERQNYEQYF. CDR3 DNA sequence: TGTGCCAGCAGTGCGGGAGAGAGACAGAACTACGAGCAGTACTTC.